The rows below give T cell receptor beta chains drawn from one sample of a study of cytomegalovirus exposure and HLA in healthy donors. The protocol was immunoSEQ multiplex PCR, while the TCRdb copy is restricted to in-frame clones and leaves out a portion. The sample has approximately 120,000 clones, 60% to 85% seen once. The material sequenced was PBMCs. The receptor source for this set is a man aged 50-59 years in good health and CMV-seronegative. Each CDR3 is given with its conserved first and last residue. Fields, in order: clone size, J gene, V gene, CDR3 length, D gene, CDR3 DNA, CDR3 protein. The D gene is left open where the match is weak. The size field is filled for only some rows; it gives once, few, many or a size class.

NA,TRBJ2-5,TRBV10-1,13,TRBD2,TGCGCCAGCAGCGGCGGGGGGCAAGAGACCCAGTACTTC,CASSGGGQETQYF
NA,TRBJ1-5,TRBV10-2,14,NA,TGCGCCAGCAGTGAGTCGCGGCAGGGTCAGCCCCAGCATTTT,CASSESRQGQPQHF
NA,TRBJ2-3,TRBV5-6,15,NA,TGTGCCAGCAGCCTGGGGCACGATAGCACAGATACGCAGTATTTT,CASSLGHDSTDTQYF
NA,TRBJ1-1,TRBV19,14,NA,TGTGCCAGTAAGGCAGGGGACCTAACAACTGAAGCTTTCTTT,CASKAGDLTTEAFF
NA,TRBJ2-3,TRBV7-9,15,NA,TGTGCCAGCAGCTTAGTAGACCACGGGGCAGATACGCAGTATTTT,CASSLVDHGADTQYF
NA,TRBJ2-2,TRBV11-2,15,TRBD1,TGTGCCAGCAGACGACAGGGGGCGTTGACCGGGGAGCTGTTTTTT,CASRRQGALTGELFF
NA,TRBJ2-1,TRBV6-5,15,TRBD2,TGTGCCAGCAGCCCCCAGAGCGGGAGCTACAATGAGCAGTTCTTC,CASSPQSGSYNEQFF
NA,TRBJ1-1,TRBV5-6,15,NA,TGCGCCAGCAGCTTAACAGGGTGGGGGAACACTGAAGCTTTCTTT,CASSLTGWGNTEAFF
NA,TRBJ1-3,TRBV6-6,15,TRBD1,TGTGCCAGCAGCTACGACAGGGCGTCCGGAAACACCATATATTTT,CASSYDRASGNTIYF
NA,TRBJ1-6,TRBV6-6,14,NA,TGTGCCAGCAGTACCGGGAACTATAATTCACCCCTCCACTTT,CASSTGNYNSPLHF
few,TRBJ2-1,TRBV7-2,15,TRBD2,TGTGCCAGCAGCTTCCTAGCGGGGGGAAACAATGAGCAGTTCTTC,CASSFLAGGNNEQFF
few,TRBJ2-7,TRBV7-9,16,NA,TGTTCCAGCAGCCCACCTTCCGGCAGGTGGTCCTACGAGCAGTACTTC,CSSSPPSGRWSYEQYF
few,TRBJ1-1,TRBV4-2,16,NA,TGTGCCAGCAGCCAAGAACCCCAGACAACGAACACTGAAGCTTTCTTT,CASSQEPQTTNTEAFF
NA,TRBJ2-5,TRBV27,16,TRBD2,TGTGCCAGCAGATCACTAGCGGGGCGTTACCAAGAGACCCAGTACTTC,CASRSLAGRYQETQYF
few,TRBJ2-1,TRBV14,15,NA,TGTGCCAGCAGCCCCCCGGGGGGCATCTACAATGAGCAGTTCTTC,CASSPPGGIYNEQFF
NA,TRBJ2-3,TRBV7-9,14,TRBD2,TGTGCCAGCAGCGCAGCGGGGAGCACAGATACGCAGTATTTT,CASSAAGSTDTQYF
few,TRBJ1-3,TRBV6-1,13,NA,TGTGCCAGCAGCCAAAGACAGGGAAACACCATATATTTT,CASSQRQGNTIYF
NA,TRBJ2-7,TRBV19,14,TRBD1,TGTGCCAGTAGGACGGACAGGCGCTCCTACGAGCAGTACTTC,CASRTDRRSYEQYF
once,TRBJ2-5,TRBV6-1,13,TRBD1,TGTGCCAGCAGCCGGACAGGGCGGGAGACCCAGTACTTC,CASSRTGRETQYF
NA,TRBJ2-1,TRBV2,12,NA,TGTGCCAGCGGGGCGCGGAACAATGAGCAGTTCTTC,CASGARNNEQFF
NA,TRBJ1-2,TRBV7-2,12,NA,TGTGCCAGCAGTATGTATCGCGGTGGCTACACCTTC,CASSMYRGGYTF
NA,TRBJ2-1,TRBV19,16,TRBD2,TGTGCCAGTAGTATAGCGGGGACTAGCGCTCACAATGAGCAGTTCTTC,CASSIAGTSAHNEQFF
few,TRBJ1-5,TRBV7-9,12,NA,TGTGCCAGCAGCTTAGATAGCGGGCCCCAGCATTTT,CASSLDSGPQHF
NA,TRBJ2-3,TRBV30,14,TRBD1,TGTGCCTGGAGGAGACAGGGATCCACAGATACGCAGTATTTT,CAWRRQGSTDTQYF
few,TRBJ1-1,TRBV4-1,13,NA,TGCGCCAGCAGCCAGGAACCGGGGACTGAAGCTTTCTTT,CASSQEPGTEAFF
few,TRBJ1-3,TRBV9,18,TRBD1,TGTGCCAGCAGCCCAGACATGACAGGGGGCATCGATGGCAACACCATATATTTT,CASSPDMTGGIDGNTIYF
NA,TRBJ2-1,TRBV11-3,15,NA,TGTGCCAGCAGCTCCCGGGGGGCCTCCTACAATGAGCAGTTCTTC,CASSSRGASYNEQFF
once,TRBJ1-2,TRBV5-6,12,NA,TGTGCCAGCAGGCAGGGTAACTATGGCTACACCTTC,CASRQGNYGYTF
few,TRBJ1-4,TRBV5-6,16,NA,TGTGCCAGCAGCCGACTCGGACAAACAACTAATGAAAAACTGTTTTTT,CASSRLGQTTNEKLFF
NA,TRBJ2-3,TRBV5-1,14,TRBD2,TGCGCCAGCAGCCCGACTAGCGGACCCGATACGCAGTATTTT,CASSPTSGPDTQYF
NA,TRBJ1-1,TRBV9,14,NA,TGTGCCAGCAGCGTAATAATCCAGGACACTGAAGCTTTCTTT,CASSVIIQDTEAFF
few,TRBJ1-2,TRBV5-1,17,NA,TGCGCCAGCAGCTGGGGGGACGACAGAGATTCTAACTATGGCTACACCTTC,CASSWGDDRDSNYGYTF
few,TRBJ2-3,TRBV2,14,NA,TGTGCCAGCAGTGAGCTGACAGTCCCAGATACGCAGTATTTT,CASSELTVPDTQYF
few,TRBJ2-5,TRBV7-9,18,TRBD2,TGTGCCAGCAGCTTACTGAGCGGGCGGGGGGCCCTTCAAGAGACCCAGTACTTC,CASSLLSGRGALQETQYF
NA,TRBJ2-5,TRBV15,13,NA,TGTGCCACCTCCAGGTGGCTAAAAGAGACCCAGTACTTC,CATSRWLKETQYF
NA,TRBJ1-2,TRBV7-8,14,TRBD1,TGTGCCAGCAGCTTAAGGACAGGGTCCTATGGCTACACCTTC,CASSLRTGSYGYTF
NA,TRBJ1-2,TRBV18,14,NA,TGTGCCAGCTCACCCTTACAGCTAAGCTATGGCTACACCTTC,CASSPLQLSYGYTF
NA,TRBJ2-1,TRBV19,16,NA,TGTGCCAGTAGTGCCACTACAACCGTCTCCTACAATGAGCAGTTCTTC,CASSATTTVSYNEQFF
NA,TRBJ2-2,TRBV5-4,13,NA,TGTGCCAGCAGCTCCGACATCACCGGGGAGCTGTTTTTT,CASSSDITGELFF
NA,TRBJ1-2,TRBV14,13,TRBD1,TGTGCCAGCAGCCGAAACAGGGGGTATGGCTACACCTTC,CASSRNRGYGYTF
once,TRBJ2-6,TRBV5-4,15,NA,TGTGCCAGCAGCTTGTATAACTCTGGGGCCAACGTCCTGACTTTC,CASSLYNSGANVLTF
NA,TRBJ2-2,TRBV2,17,TRBD2,TGTGCCAGCAGTGGGATAGCGGGGGGAACGAACACCGGGGAGCTGTTTTTT,CASSGIAGGTNTGELFF
NA,TRBJ1-6,TRBV6-5,14,TRBD1,TGTGCCAGCAGGCCACAGGGGGCTAGGCCACCCCTCCACTTT,CASRPQGARPPLHF
few,TRBJ1-2,TRBV9,15,TRBD1,TGTGCCAGCAGCGTAGTCCAGGGGGATAACTATGGCTACACCTTC,CASSVVQGDNYGYTF
NA,TRBJ2-5,TRBV5-1,16,TRBD2,TGCGCCAGCAGCCGGGGGGAGGCAGGGCGTTGGGAGACCCAGTACTTC,CASSRGEAGRWETQYF
few,TRBJ2-2,TRBV2,14,NA,TGTGCCAGCAGTCGCCAGGGTAACACCGGGGAGCTGTTTTTT,CASSRQGNTGELFF
NA,TRBJ1-2,TRBV6-5,13,TRBD1,TGTGCCAGCAGCCCTGGACAGGGAAGGGGCTACACCTTC,CASSPGQGRGYTF
NA,TRBJ1-4,TRBV7-2,14,NA,TGTGCCAGCAGCTTAGGGGGCCTAGATGAAAAACTGTTTTTT,CASSLGGLDEKLFF
NA,TRBJ1-1,TRBV19,15,NA,TGTGCCAGTAGTATACTGTACCCGGGGGAGACTGAAGCTTTCTTT,CASSILYPGETEAFF